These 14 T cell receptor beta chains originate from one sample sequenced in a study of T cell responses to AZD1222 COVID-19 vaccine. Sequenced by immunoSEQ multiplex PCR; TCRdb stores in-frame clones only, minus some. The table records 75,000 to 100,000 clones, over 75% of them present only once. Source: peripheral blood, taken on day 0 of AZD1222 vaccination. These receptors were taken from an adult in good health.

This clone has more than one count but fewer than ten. CDR3 amino acids: CASFDMRYEQYF. Written as DNA, the CDR3 is TGTGCCAGTTTTGACATGCGCTACGAGCAGTACTTC. The J gene is TRBJ2-7, the V gene TRBV6-5; D call uncertain. The CDR3 sequence is 12 residues long. Germline V gives CDR1 MNHEY, CDR2 SVGAGI. V lost 9 bases and J lost 3, with 12 bases in between.

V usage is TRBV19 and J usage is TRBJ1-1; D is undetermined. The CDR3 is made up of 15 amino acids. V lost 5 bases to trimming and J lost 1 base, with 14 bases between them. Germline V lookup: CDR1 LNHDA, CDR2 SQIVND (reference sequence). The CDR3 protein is CASSHLAGGNTEAFF. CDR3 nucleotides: TGTGCCAGTAGTCATCTGGCGGGAGGGAACACTGAAGCTTTCTTT. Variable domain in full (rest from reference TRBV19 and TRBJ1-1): DGGITQSPKYLFRKEGQNVTLSCEQNLNHDAMYWYRQDPGQGLRLIYYSQIVNDFQKGDIAEGYSVSREKKESFPLTVTSAQKNPTAFYLCASSHLAGGNTEAFFGQGTRLTVV.

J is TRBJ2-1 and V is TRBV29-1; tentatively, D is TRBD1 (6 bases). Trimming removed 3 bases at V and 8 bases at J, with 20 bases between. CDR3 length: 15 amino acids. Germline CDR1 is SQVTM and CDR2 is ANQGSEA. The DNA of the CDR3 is TGCAGCGTTGATGGAACAGGGAAACCTGGCTATGAGCAGTTCTTC. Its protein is CSVDGTGKPGYEQFF.

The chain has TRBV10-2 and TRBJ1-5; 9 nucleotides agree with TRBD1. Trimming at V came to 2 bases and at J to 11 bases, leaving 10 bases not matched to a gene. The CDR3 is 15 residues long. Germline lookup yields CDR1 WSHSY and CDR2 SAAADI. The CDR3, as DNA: TGCGCCAGCAGTGAGCGGACAGGGGCCAGCATATCCCAGCATTTT. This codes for CASSERTGASISQHF.

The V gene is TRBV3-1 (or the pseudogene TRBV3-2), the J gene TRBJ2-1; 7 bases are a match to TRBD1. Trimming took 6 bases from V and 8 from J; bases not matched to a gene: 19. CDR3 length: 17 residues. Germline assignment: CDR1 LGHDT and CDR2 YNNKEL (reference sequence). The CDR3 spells CASRASSFGQVTDEQFF. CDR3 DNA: TGTGCCAGCAGGGCTAGCAGCTTTGGACAGGTGACCGATGAGCAGTTCTTC.

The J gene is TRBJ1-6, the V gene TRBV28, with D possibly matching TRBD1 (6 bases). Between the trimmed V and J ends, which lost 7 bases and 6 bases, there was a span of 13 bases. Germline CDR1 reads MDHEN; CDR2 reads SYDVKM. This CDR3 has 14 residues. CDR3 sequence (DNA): TGTGCCAGCATTCGCGGACAGAGTAATTCACCCCTCCACTTT. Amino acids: CASIRGQSNSPLHF.

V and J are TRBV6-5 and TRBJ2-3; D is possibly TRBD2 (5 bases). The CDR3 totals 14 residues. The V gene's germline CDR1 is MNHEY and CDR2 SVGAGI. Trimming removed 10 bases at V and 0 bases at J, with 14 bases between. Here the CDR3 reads CATDIGLSTDTQYF. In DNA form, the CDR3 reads TGTGCCACCGATATTGGACTGAGCACAGATACGCAGTATTTT.

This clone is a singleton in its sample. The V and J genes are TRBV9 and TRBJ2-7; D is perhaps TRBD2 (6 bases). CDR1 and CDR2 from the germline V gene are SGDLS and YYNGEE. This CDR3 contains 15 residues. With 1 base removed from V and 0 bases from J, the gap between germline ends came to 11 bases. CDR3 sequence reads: CASSVKGLPSYEQYF. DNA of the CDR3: TGTGCCAGCAGCGTAAAAGGACTACCCTCCTACGAGCAGTACTTC.

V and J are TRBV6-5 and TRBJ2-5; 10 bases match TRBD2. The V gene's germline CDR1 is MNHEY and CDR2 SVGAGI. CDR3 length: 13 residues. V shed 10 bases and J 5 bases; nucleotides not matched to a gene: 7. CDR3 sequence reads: CATKREGRETQYF. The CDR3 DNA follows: TGTGCCACCAAGCGGGAGGGGAGGGAGACCCAGTACTTC.

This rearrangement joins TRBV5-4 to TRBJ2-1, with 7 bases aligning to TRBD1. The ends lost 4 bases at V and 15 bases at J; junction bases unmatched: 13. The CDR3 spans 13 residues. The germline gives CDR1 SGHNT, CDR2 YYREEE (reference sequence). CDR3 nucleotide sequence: TGTGCCAGCAGCCTGACTCGGACAGGCCTGGGGTTCTTC. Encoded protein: CASSLTRTGLGFF. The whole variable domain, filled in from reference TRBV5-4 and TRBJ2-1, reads ETGVTQSPTHLIKTRGQQVTLRCSSQSGHNTVSWYQQALGQGPQFIFQYYREEENGRGNFPPRFSGLQFPNYSSELNVNALELDDSALYLCASSLTRTGLGFFGPGTRLTVL.

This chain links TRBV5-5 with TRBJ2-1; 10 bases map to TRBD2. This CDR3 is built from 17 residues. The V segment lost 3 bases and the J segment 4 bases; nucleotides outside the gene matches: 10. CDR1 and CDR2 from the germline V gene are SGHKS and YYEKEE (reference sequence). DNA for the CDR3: TGTGCCAGCAGCTCCAAATTAGCGGGAGGCGGATACAATGAGCAGTTCTTC. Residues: CASSSKLAGGGYNEQFF.

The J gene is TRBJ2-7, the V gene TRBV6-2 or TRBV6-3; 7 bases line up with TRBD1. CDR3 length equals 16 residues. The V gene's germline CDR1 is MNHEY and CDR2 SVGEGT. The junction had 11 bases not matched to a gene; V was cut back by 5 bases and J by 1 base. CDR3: CASSQDRDSPSYEQYF. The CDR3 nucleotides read TGTGCCAGCAGTCAGGACCGGGACAGCCCATCCTACGAGCAGTACTTC.

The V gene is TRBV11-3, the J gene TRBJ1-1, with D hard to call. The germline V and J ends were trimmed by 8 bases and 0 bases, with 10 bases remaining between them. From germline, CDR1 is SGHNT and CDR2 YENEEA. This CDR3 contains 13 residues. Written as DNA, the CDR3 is TGTGCCAGCTCGAGCCAGTTGAACACTGAAGCTTTCTTT. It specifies CASSSQLNTEAFF.

The CDR3 region has the DNA TGTGCCAGCTCACCATCGGGGGCCGATTCTTACTATGGCTACACCTTC. It yields the protein CASSPSGADSYYGYTF. This chain links TRBV18 with TRBJ1-2, with a tentative D call TRBD1 (6 bases). The germline gives CDR1 KGHSH, CDR2 LQKENI. Trimming removed 2 bases from V and 3 bases from J, with 16 bases in between. This CDR3 is built from 16 residues.